Each of the 31 T cell receptor beta chains below was sequenced from the same sample in a study of cytomegalovirus exposure and HLA in healthy donors. The PCR made use of 60 Vbeta and 13 Jbeta primers. Profiling relied on immunoSEQ multiplex PCR, and the TCRdb table lists in-frame clones only, not all of them. The table records more than 85,000 clones, less than 85% of them present only once. Input material: PBMCs. Receptor source: a man aged 25-40 years in good health and CMV-seropositive.

This sequence joins TRBV5-1 and TRBJ2-1; tentative D call: TRBD2 (6 bases). CDR1 and CDR2 (germline): SGHRS, YFSETQ. This CDR3 region has 14 residues. V gave up 0 bases and J gave up 4 bases, with 8 bases separating them. CDR3 protein: CASSLEGLYNEQFF. The CDR3, as DNA: TGCGCCAGCAGCTTGGAGGGACTTTACAATGAGCAGTTCTTC.

V is TRBV28 and J is TRBJ2-5; 7 positions match TRBD2. V lost 3 bases, J lost 2 bases, and 6 bases stayed unmatched. The CDR3 extends over 15 amino acids. Germline V lookup: CDR1 MDHEN, CDR2 SYDVKM. CDR3 sequence reads: CASSFSGTTQETQYF. The CDR3 nucleotides are TGTGCCAGCAGTTTCTCCGGGACTACGCAAGAGACCCAGTACTTC.

The rearrangement uses TRBV30 and TRBJ1-2, with 8 bases matching TRBD1. Germline V CDR1 and CDR2: GTSNPN, SVGIG (reference sequence). With V trimmed by 1 base and J by 1 base, 11 bases remained unmatched. The CDR3 runs 17 residues. The CDR3, as DNA: TGTGCCTGGAGTGGGATCAGGGGGCGTCGGGGTAACTATGGCTACACCTTC. Protein product: CAWSGIRGRRGNYGYTF.

The chain uses TRBV28 and TRBJ1-3; perhaps TRBD1 as D (5 bases). CDR3 length: 14 amino acids. The germline CDR1 and CDR2 sequences are MDHEN and SYDVKM. Trimming pared 6 bases from V and 7 bases from J, leaving 16 bases between. This CDR3 reads CASSRRGTRNTIYF. CDR3 nucleotides: TGTGCCAGCAGCCGGAGGGGCACGAGGAACACCATATATTTT.

The J gene is TRBJ1-5, the V gene TRBV11-2; D might be TRBD1 (6 bases). The CDR3 has 19 residues. Between the trimmed V and J ends, which lost 5 bases and 0 bases, there was a span of 23 bases. Germline V lookup: CDR1 SGHAT, CDR2 FQNNGV. CDR3 bases: TGTGCCAGCAGCCCCGGTGGGAGGGGGAGGCCAAATAGCAATCAGCCCCAGCATTTT. This translates into CASSPGGRGRPNSNQPQHF.

The rearrangement links TRBV30 to TRBJ1-5; the match to TRBD1 covers 10 bases. V lost 2 bases, J lost 4 bases, and 5 bases stayed unmatched. The CDR3 runs 15 residues. Germline V gene sequence: CDR1 GTSNPN, CDR2 SVGIG (reference sequence). The CDR3 DNA sequence: TGTGCCTGGAGTATCGGACAGGGGGGGAATCAGCCCCAGCATTTT. It is translated as CAWSIGQGGNQPQHF.

This chain uses TRBV10-3 with TRBJ2-7, with D maybe TRBD2 (6 bases). Per germline, CDR1 ENHRY and CDR2 SYGVKD. This CDR3 has 15 amino acids. V was clipped by 0 bases and J by 5 bases, with 14 bases between them. CDR3 in amino acids: CAISESTRRPNEQYF. The DNA for the CDR3 is TGTGCCATCAGTGAGTCGACTAGACGGCCTAACGAGCAGTACTTC.

The chain joins TRBV4-2 to TRBJ2-7; TRBD2 matches at 8 bases. The CDR3 has 17 amino acids. Trimming took 0 bases from V and 0 from J; bases not matched to a gene: 7. From germline, CDR1 is LGHNA and CDR2 YNFKEQ. The CDR3 reads CASSQEGSGENSYEQYF. As DNA, the CDR3 is TGTGCCAGCAGCCAAGAAGGTAGCGGGGAGAACTCCTACGAGCAGTACTTC.

In its sample, this clone was seen once. The chain has TRBV4-3 and TRBJ1-1, with 8 positions matching TRBD1. This CDR3 contains 14 residues. Germline CDR1 LGHNA, CDR2 YSLEER. V gave up 5 bases and J gave up 1 base; unmatched junction bases: 3. The CDR3: CASSTGTGNTEAFF. In DNA form, the CDR3 reads TGCGCCAGCAGCACCGGGACAGGGAACACTGAAGCTTTCTTT.

This chain uses TRBV7-6 with TRBJ2-3, with 7 bases that match TRBD2. Germline CDR1 and CDR2: SGHVS and FNYEAQ. The CDR3 has 15 amino acids. V shed 0 bases, J shed 2 bases, and the junction held 2 bases outside the gene matches. DNA for the CDR3: TGTGCCAGCAGCTTAGCGGGGGGGATCACAGATACGCAGTATTTT. Translating gives CASSLAGGITDTQYF.

This chain links TRBV7-6 with TRBJ2-1, with 9 bases matching TRBD1. The CDR3 extends over 14 amino acids. Germline lookup yields CDR1 SGHVS and CDR2 FNYEAQ. V shed 5 bases and J 5 bases; nucleotides not matched to a gene: 4. CDR3 in DNA: TGTGCCAGCAGCCCGGACAGGGGCCACAATGAGCAGTTCTTC. This gives the protein CASSPDRGHNEQFF.

The chain links TRBV6-5 to TRBJ1-2; no definite D call. The CDR3 length is 13 residues. The germline V gene encodes CDR1 MNHEY and CDR2 SVGAGI. V lost 5 bases and J 7 bases, leaving 14 bases between the germline ends. Here the CDR3 DNA reads TGTGCCAGCAGTCGCATGCGGGGATCTGGCTACACCTTC. Its translation: CASSRMRGSGYTF.

The J gene is TRBJ1-3, the V gene TRBV7-6; tentative D call: TRBD1 (6 bases). CDR1 SGHVS and CDR2 FNYEAQ come from the germline V gene. Trimming pared 0 bases from V and 0 bases from J, leaving 9 bases between. The CDR3 has 16 amino acids. The CDR3 spells CASSLAPGVSGNTIYF. As DNA, the CDR3 is TGTGCCAGCAGCTTAGCCCCAGGGGTCTCTGGAAACACCATATATTTT.

The chain couples TRBV28 to TRBJ2-2; D is possibly TRBD2 (5 bases). Trimming took off 2 bases at V and 4 bases at J, with 8 bases between the two ends. Germline V gene lookup returns CDR1 MDHEN and CDR2 SYDVKM. The CDR3 consists of 14 residues. The CDR3, as DNA: TGTGCCAGCAGTTTAAGGGAGACCACCGGGGAGCTGTTTTTT. Amino acid sequence: CASSLRETTGELFF.

The chain uses TRBV6-5 and TRBJ1-2; 12 nucleotides agree with TRBD1. Germline CDR1 MNHEY, CDR2 SVGAGI. V shed 4 bases and J 4 bases; nucleotides not matched to a gene: 7. This CDR3 is 16 amino acids long. The CDR3 DNA reads as TGTGCCAGCAGTTGGGACAGGGGGCGGGGACCCTATGGCTACACCTTC. Translated: CASSWDRGRGPYGYTF.

The gene calls are TRBV4-3 and TRBJ1-1; no reliable D call. The CDR3 contains 15 residues. Looked up from germline, CDR1 is LGHNA and CDR2 is YSLEER. The ends were cut back, 4 bases at V and 5 bases at J, with 17 bases in the middle. CDR3 nucleotide sequence: TGCGCCAGCAGCCGGGTGACCGGCCGGGGAACTGAAGCTTTCTTT. As protein: CASSRVTGRGTEAFF.

The chain joins TRBV5-6 to TRBJ2-4; tentatively, D is TRBD1 (7 bases). Trimming removed 3 bases at V and 8 bases at J, with 18 bases between. Germline V gene sequence: CDR1 SGHDT, CDR2 YYEEEE. The CDR3 contains 15 residues. The CDR3 DNA reads TGTGCCAGCAGCTCATACGACAGGGAGGAGGACATTCAGTACTTC. Its translation is CASSSYDREEDIQYF. The full variable domain, completed using reference TRBV5-6 and TRBJ2-4, is DAGVTQSPTHLIKTRGQQVTLRCSPKSGHDTVSWYQQALGQGPQFIFQYYEEEERQRGNFPDRFSGHQFPNYSSELNVNALLLGDSALYLCASSSYDREEDIQYFGAGTRLSVL.

This clone came up once. The chain recombines TRBV11-2 with TRBJ2-7; 9 bases fit TRBD2. The V and J ends lost 5 bases and 2 bases, in that order; junction bases with no gene match: 10. The germline gives CDR1 SGHAT, CDR2 FQNNGV. This CDR3 is 16 amino acids long. The DNA for the CDR3 is TGTGCCAGCAGCCCGGAGGAGCGGGGGGCCCCCTACGAGCAGTACTTC. Amino acid sequence: CASSPEERGAPYEQYF.

V and J are TRBV13 and TRBJ2-7; TRBD1 matches 9 bases. J lost 7 bases, V lost 5 bases, and 6 bases had no gene match. The CDR3 extends over 13 amino acids. Germline CDR1 PRHDT, CDR2 FYEKMQ (reference sequence). The CDR3 coding sequence is TGTGCCAGCAGCCCACAGGGGGCGCGTGAGCAGTACTTC. Translated, it gives CASSPQGAREQYF.

The chain recombines TRBV9 with TRBJ2-1, with D possibly being TRBD2 (6 bases). V lost 0 bases and J lost 6, with 10 bases in between. The CDR3 is 14 residues long. Germline values: CDR1 SGDLS, CDR2 YYNGEE. The CDR3 protein is CASSVGGAGNEQFF. Here the CDR3 DNA reads TGTGCCAGCAGCGTAGGCGGGGCCGGCAATGAGCAGTTCTTC.

This clone was found a few times. The chain links TRBV19 to TRBJ2-5; possible D gene TRBD1, 5 bases. The J call may not be correct, given that the DNA end is closer to TRBJ2-7. The CDR3 has 14 amino acids. Germline lookup yields CDR1 LNHDA and CDR2 SQIVND (reference sequence). The CDR3 loop reads CASSAPDSSYEQYF. Here the CDR3 DNA reads TGTGCCAGTAGTGCACCCGACAGCTCCTACGAGCAGTACTTC.

This rearrangement joins TRBV6-5 to TRBJ2-3; the match to TRBD2 covers 8 bases. The trim removed 0 bases at V and 1 base at J, leaving 3 bases unmatched. Germline CDR1 and CDR2: MNHEY and SVGAGI. The CDR3 consists of 16 residues. This chain's CDR3 is CASSYSGRGGTDTQYF. As DNA, the CDR3 is TGTGCCAGCAGTTACTCGGGGCGGGGGGGCACAGATACGCAGTATTTT.

The genes are TRBV9 and TRBJ2-1; a weak D match, TRBD1 (6 bases). V lost 3 bases to trimming and J lost 4 bases, with 11 bases between them. The CDR3 is made up of 14 amino acids. Per germline, CDR1 SGDLS and CDR2 YYNGEE. The CDR3 is CASSGRGAYNEQFF. The CDR3 coding sequence is TGTGCCAGCAGCGGCAGGGGCGCATACAATGAGCAGTTCTTC. Complete variable domain (other parts from reference TRBV9 and TRBJ2-1): DSGVTQTPKHLITATGQRVTLRCSPRSGDLSVYWYQQSLDQGLQFLIQYYNGEERAKGNILERFSAQQFPDLHSELNLSSLELGDSALYFCASSGRGAYNEQFFGPGTRLTVL.

This clone has only a few counts. V and J are TRBV5-1 and TRBJ2-3; possibly TRBD1 for D (6 bases). CDR3 length: 16 residues. Germline-derived CDR1 and CDR2 are SGHRS and YFSETQ. The ends were cut back, 4 bases at V and 0 bases at J, with 15 bases in the middle. CDR3 sequence (DNA): TGCGCCAGCAGCCCAGGACAGCTGACTAGCACAGATACGCAGTATTTT. Amino acids: CASSPGQLTSTDTQYF.

The chain has TRBV7-8 and TRBJ2-7; tentative D call: TRBD1 (6 bases). V was trimmed by 5 bases and J by 6 bases, leaving 8 bases between them. Germline V gives CDR1 SGHVS, CDR2 FQNEAQ. The CDR3 contains 11 residues. CDR3 region: CASSPGVEQYF. The CDR3 region has the DNA TGTGCCAGCAGCCCAGGGGTCGAGCAGTACTTC.

This chain's CDR3 is CASSHRDSNEQFF. Here the CDR3 DNA reads TGTGCCAGCAGCCACCGGGACAGCAACGAGCAGTTCTTC. The gene calls are TRBV27 and TRBJ2-1, with 7 bases fitting TRBD1. J gave up 10 bases and V 6 bases, and 9 bases lay outside the gene matches. Germline CDR1 is MNHEY and CDR2 is SMNVEV (reference sequence). The CDR3 runs 13 residues.

The genes are TRBV7-3 and TRBJ2-2; 12 nucleotides align to TRBD2. Per germline, CDR1 SGHTA and CDR2 FQGTGA. After removal of 0 bases from V and 6 bases from J, the junction contained 2 bases not matched to a gene. The CDR3 extends over 16 amino acids. The CDR3 region has the DNA TGTGCCAGCAGCTTAACGTCTAGCGGGGGGGCCGGGGAGCTGTTTTTT. It translates to CASSLTSSGGAGELFF. Combining the CDR3 with reference TRBV7-3 and TRBJ2-2 gives the whole variable domain GAGVSQTPSNKVTEKGKYVELRCDPISGHTALYWYRQSLGQGPEFLIYFQGTGAADDSGLPNDRFFAVRPEGSVSTLKIQRTERGDSAVYLCASSLTSSGGAGELFFGEGSRLTVL.

This clone appeared a few times. V gene TRBV19 combines with J gene TRBJ1-5, with no clear D. The CDR3 is 14 amino acids. Germline V lookup: CDR1 LNHDA, CDR2 SQIVND (reference sequence). Trimming took 2 bases from V and 2 from J, leaving 7 bases between them. The CDR3 reads CASSIRGGNQPQHF. The CDR3 DNA sequence: TGTGCCAGTAGTATACGGGGTGGCAATCAGCCCCAGCATTTT.

V usage is TRBV5-1 and J usage is TRBJ2-2, with D tentatively TRBD2 (6 bases). The V gene lost 5 bases and the J gene lost 6 bases, with 17 bases spanning the gap. The length of the CDR3 is 15 residues. Germline V gene lookup returns CDR1 SGHRS and CDR2 YFSETQ. CDR3 sequence: CASRTTGGSAGELFF. In DNA form, the CDR3 reads TGCGCCAGCAGAACCACCGGGGGATCGGCCGGGGAGCTGTTTTTT. The full variable domain, in which reference TRBV5-1 and TRBJ2-2 provide the parts outside the CDR3, is KAGVTQTPRYLIKTRGQQVTLSCSPISGHRSVSWYQQTPGQGLQFLFEYFSETQRNKGNFPGRFSGRQFSNSRSEMNVSTLELGDSALYLCASRTTGGSAGELFFGEGSRLTVL.

The rearrangement links TRBV30 to TRBJ1-1, with TRBD1 matching 7 bases. V shed 7 bases and J 3 bases; nucleotides not matched to a gene: 11. The CDR3 extends over 14 amino acids. The germline gives CDR1 GTSNPN, CDR2 SVGIG (reference sequence). The CDR3 is CALSMGQRHTEAFF. The CDR3 DNA reads TGTGCCTTATCAATGGGACAGCGACACACTGAAGCTTTCTTT. The complete variable domain, with remaining parts taken from reference TRBV30 and TRBJ1-1, reads SQTIHQWPATLVQPVGSPLSLECTVEGTSNPNLYWYRQAAGRGLQLLFYSVGIGQISSEVPQNLSASRPQDRQFILSSKKLLLSDSGFYLCALSMGQRHTEAFFGQGTRLTVV.

The genes are TRBV5-5 and TRBJ1-1, with 7 bases aligning to TRBD1. CDR3 length: 14 amino acids. V lost 6 bases and J lost 4; bases outside the gene matches: 9. Germline V gives CDR1 SGHKS, CDR2 YYEKEE (reference sequence). The CDR3 spells CASIQGGSGTEAFF. The CDR3 region has the DNA TGTGCCAGCATCCAGGGGGGAAGTGGCACTGAAGCTTTCTTT.